This is a list of T cell receptor beta chains from one sample in a study of somatic mutations in cytotoxic T cells in rheumatoid arthritis. Libraries were prepared by immunoSEQ multiplex PCR; TCRdb keeps only in-frame clonotypes and omits some of them. This table has some 30,000 clones, about 88% appearing once. The specimen was CD8+ T cells sorted from blood. The receptors originated from an adult with rheumatoid arthritis. Both conserved end residues are part of each CDR3.

cdr3_aa	j_call	v_call	cdr3_length
CASSPLVGDRELFF	TRBJ2-2	TRBV5-4	14
CASSQDRAANQPQHF	TRBJ1-5	TRBV4-1	15
CASSLEGTGFFYEQYF	TRBJ2-7	TRBV5-1	16
CASSSLMDTNYGYTF	TRBJ1-2	TRBV6-5	15
CASSLEGQSSGNTIYF	TRBJ1-3	TRBV5-4	16
CASSSGGQGYGYTF	TRBJ1-2	TRBV7-9	14
CASSQASDRNYNEQFF	TRBJ2-1	TRBV4-2	16
CASSFKRDSWETQYF	TRBJ2-5	TRBV7-8	15
CASSLEGGDSYEQYF	TRBJ2-7	TRBV7-6	15
CASSLGKVTGHTDTQYF	TRBJ2-3	TRBV11-2	17
CASSGIGTINTGELFF	TRBJ2-2	TRBV13	16
CASRSENSYEQYF	TRBJ2-7	TRBV27	13
CASSDPQGLNTEAFF	TRBJ1-1	TRBV6-6	15
CASSNGGDSTDTQYF	TRBJ2-3	TRBV11-3	15
CAWSVLWDTPSYEQYF	-	TRBV30	16
CASSRLAEISSYNEQFF	TRBJ2-1	TRBV27	17
CASSFGDYGYTF	TRBJ1-2	TRBV11-2	12
CASSELWVSEQYF	-	TRBV2	13
CASSHSWHEQFF	TRBJ2-1	TRBV6-5	12
CASNANNEQFF	TRBJ2-1	TRBV19	11
CASSALKDQETQYF	TRBJ2-5	TRBV7-9	14
CASSVGGTDYGYTF	TRBJ1-2	TRBV9	14
CASSEGQGPANYGYTF	TRBJ1-2	TRBV9	16
CASSGGGTTEAFF	TRBJ1-1	TRBV9	13
CASSQDTPKGTGNTIYF	TRBJ1-3	TRBV4-1	17
CASSVPGTPGNTIYF	TRBJ1-3	TRBV7-9	15
CASSFGAYEQYF	TRBJ2-7	TRBV11-2	12
CASSYNSWDRVVGQYF	TRBJ2-7	TRBV6-5	16
CASSLGLGADTQYF	TRBJ2-3	TRBV19	14
CASSLVYGTQGTDTQYF	TRBJ2-3	TRBV5-4	17
CASRPTGFTGELFF	TRBJ2-2	TRBV5-8	14
CATSRSGTSGRLSEQFF	TRBJ2-1	TRBV15	17
CASSFGSASTDTQYF	TRBJ2-3	TRBV5-1	15
CASSLGTGRNEKLFF	TRBJ1-4	TRBV13	15
CASSEKGGPYGYTF	TRBJ1-2	TRBV2	14
CASSATSGGSYEQYF	TRBJ2-7	TRBV13	15
CASSQILYSPYYGYTF	TRBJ1-2	TRBV4-3	16
CALGILPYGYTF	TRBJ1-2	TRBV30	12
CASSIWTGSTEAFF	TRBJ1-1	TRBV5-5	14
CASSPDHVGGTQYF	TRBJ2-5	TRBV7-9	14
CATWTVNTEAFF	TRBJ1-1	TRBV6-6	12